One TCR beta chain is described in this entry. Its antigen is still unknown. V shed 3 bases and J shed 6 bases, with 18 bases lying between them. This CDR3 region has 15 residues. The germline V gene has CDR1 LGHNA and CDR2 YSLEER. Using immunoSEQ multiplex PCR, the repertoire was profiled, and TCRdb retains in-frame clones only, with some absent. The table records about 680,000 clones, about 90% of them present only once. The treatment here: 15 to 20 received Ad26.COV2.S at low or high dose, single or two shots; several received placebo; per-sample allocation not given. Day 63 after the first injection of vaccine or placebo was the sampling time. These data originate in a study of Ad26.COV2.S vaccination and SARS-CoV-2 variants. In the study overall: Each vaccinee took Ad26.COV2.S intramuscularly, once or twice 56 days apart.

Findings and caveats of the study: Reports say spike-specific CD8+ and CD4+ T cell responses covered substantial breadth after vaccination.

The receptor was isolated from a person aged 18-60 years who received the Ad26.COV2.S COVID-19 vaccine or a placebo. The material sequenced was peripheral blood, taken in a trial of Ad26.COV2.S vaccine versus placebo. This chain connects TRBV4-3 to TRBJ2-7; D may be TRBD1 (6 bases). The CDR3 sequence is CASSHAGLGAGEQYF. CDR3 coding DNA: TGCGCCAGCAGCCATGCTGGACTGGGGGCGGGCGAGCAGTACTTC.